These 29 T cell receptor beta chains came from one sample sequenced in a study of shared clonotypes between healthy human individuals. TCRdb's table, derived via immunoSEQ multiplex PCR, lists solely in-frame clones and lacks some. The top ten hold 0.3% of the sample, which has around 580,000 clones, roughly 98% seen once. Naive CD8 cells lacked CD45RO, underwent positive selection for CCR7 and left out terminally differentiated effector memory CD45RA+ cells. Sequencing was performed on naive CD8+ T cells sorted from blood. The receptor source for this set is a man aged 25 to 40 in good health.

The chain carries TRBV7-6 and TRBJ2-7; D remains unclear. Deletions cut 4 bases from V and 5 bases from J, with 12 bases between. The germline gives CDR1 SGHVS, CDR2 FNYEAQ. The CDR3 totals 13 residues. The CDR3: CASSSPPLDEQYF. CDR3 in DNA: TGTGCCAGCAGCTCCCCCCCCTTGGACGAGCAGTACTTC. Filled out from reference TRBV7-6 and TRBJ2-7, the complete variable domain reads GAGVSQSPRYKVTKRGQDVALRCDPISGHVSLYWYRQALGQGPEFLTYFNYEAQQDKSGLPNDRFSAERPEGSISTLTIQRTEQRDSAMYRCASSSPPLDEQYFGPGTRLTVT.

This chain joins TRBV2 and TRBJ2-1; D gene uncertain. The CDR3 sequence is 15 residues long. Germline CDR1 and CDR2: SNHLY and FYNNEI. Trimming took off 4 bases at V and 0 bases at J, with 10 bases between the two ends. The CDR3 here is CASSAPLSSYNEQFF. The CDR3 DNA sequence: TGTGCCAGCAGTGCTCCATTGAGCTCCTACAATGAGCAGTTCTTC.

Note on this clone: At one end, the junction sequence differs from germline, possibly due to a read error. The chain employs TRBV16 and TRBJ2-1, with no clear D. The V gene's germline CDR1 is KGHSY and CDR2 FQNENV. The CDR3 covers 13 residues. The CDR3 region is CASSQSRGKEMVF. The CDR3 DNA is TGTGCCAGCAGCCAGTCCCGAGGTAAGGAGATGGTCTTC.

This clone occurred once. V usage is TRBV5-1 and J usage is TRBJ2-7; TRBD2 aligns across 7 bases. V was clipped by 4 bases and J by 7 bases; unmatched bases: 8. The CDR3 consists of 13 residues. Germline assignment: CDR1 SGHRS and CDR2 YFSETQ. In nucleotides, the CDR3 is TGCGCCAGCAGCGTGGGAGGGATTCGGGAGCAGTACTTC. Translation: CASSVGGIREQYF.

The J gene is TRBJ2-7, the V gene TRBV19, with TRBD1 matching 8 bases. Trimming took 5 bases from V and 3 from J; bases not matched to a gene: 6. CDR3 length: 14 amino acids. The germline V gene has CDR1 LNHDA and CDR2 SQIVND (reference sequence). CDR3: CASSAGQEIYEQYF. CDR3 in DNA: TGTGCCAGTAGTGCGGGACAGGAAATCTACGAGCAGTACTTC.

This CDR3 is CASSQEWGRNTDTQYF. The CDR3 DNA follows: TGCGCCAGCAGCCAAGAATGGGGGAGGAACACAGATACGCAGTATTTT. The chain has TRBV4-3 and TRBJ2-3; weak D call: TRBD2 (6 bases). Germline-derived CDR1 and CDR2 are LGHNA and YSLEER. The CDR3 length is 16 residues. Trimming left V 0 bases short and J 2 bases short, with 12 bases between.

This clone is a singleton in its sample. J is TRBJ2-7 and V is TRBV27; D is uncertain. The CDR3 runs to 14 residues. Germline CDR1 reads MNHEY; CDR2 reads SMNVEV (reference sequence). Trimming pared 2 bases from V and 6 bases from J, leaving 14 bases between. The CDR3: CASSLGGGHSEQYF. In DNA form, the CDR3 reads TGTGCCAGCAGTTTAGGCGGTGGCCACTCCGAGCAGTACTTC.

This chain connects TRBV28 to TRBJ2-7; TRBD2 agrees at 13 bases. The CDR3 is made up of 16 amino acids. Germline V gene sequence: CDR1 MDHEN, CDR2 SYDVKM. V lost 0 bases, J lost 1 base, and 0 bases stayed unmatched. The CDR3 coding sequence is TGTGCCAGCAGTTTATGGGGACTAGCGGGATCCTACGAGCAGTACTTC. Translating gives CASSLWGLAGSYEQYF.

This chain uses TRBV28 with TRBJ1-5; TRBD1 matches at 7 bases. Trimming removed 3 bases from V and 6 bases from J; junction bases left unmatched: 8. Germline lookup yields CDR1 MDHEN and CDR2 SYDVKM. This CDR3 has 15 residues. CDR3 in DNA: TGTGCCAGCAGTTTGGGAACAGCAGGGGGTCAGCCCCAGCATTTT. It translates to CASSLGTAGGQPQHF.

The rearrangement links TRBV7-8 to TRBJ1-5; no definite D call. The V end was cut by 5 bases, the J end by 0 bases, with 8 bases between. Germline assignment: CDR1 SGHVS and CDR2 FQNEAQ. This CDR3 region has 14 residues. In DNA, the CDR3 is TGTGCCAGCAGCACCAGTACTAGCAATCAGCCCCAGCATTTT. It codes for CASSTSTSNQPQHF.

The gene calls are TRBV27 and TRBJ2-7, with a tentative D call TRBD1 (6 bases). The CDR3 runs to 13 residues. The V gene's germline CDR1 is MNHEY and CDR2 SMNVEV (reference sequence). V was cut by 0 bases and J by 3 bases, with 6 bases left in between. The CDR3 DNA reads as TGTGCCAGCAGTTTATCGGGACACTACGAGCAGTACTTC. It yields the protein CASSLSGHYEQYF.

The rearrangement joins TRBV6-1 to TRBJ1-5; D possibly corresponds to TRBD1 (5 bases). V shed 4 bases and J shed 5 bases, with 12 bases lying between them. There are 14 residues in the CDR3. Germline loops: CDR1 MNHNS, CDR2 SASEGT. The CDR3 here is CASSGRARHQPQHF. CDR3 nucleotide sequence: TGTGCCAGCAGTGGCAGGGCGAGGCATCAGCCCCAGCATTTT.

The chain has TRBV9 and TRBJ2-1; D remains unclear. This CDR3 contains 12 residues. Trimming removed 7 bases at V and 0 bases at J, with 5 bases between. Germline V CDR1 and CDR2: SGDLS, YYNGEE. This CDR3 is CASESSYNEQFF. The CDR3 DNA reads as TGTGCCAGCGAGAGCTCCTACAATGAGCAGTTCTTC.

This clone was picked up one time. The chain recombines TRBV6-1 with TRBJ2-1; 8 positions match TRBD2. Germline lookup yields CDR1 MNHNS and CDR2 SASEGT. This CDR3 is 17 amino acids long. J gave up 10 bases and V 2 bases, and 16 bases lay outside the gene matches. This CDR3 reads CASSEYRATSVAGEQFF. Here the CDR3 DNA reads TGTGCCAGCAGTGAATATAGGGCGACTAGCGTTGCGGGGGAGCAGTTCTTC.

CDR3 DNA sequence: TGCGCCAGCAGCTCGACTAGCGGCGATTTCTACGAGCAGTACTTC. It translates to CASSSTSGDFYEQYF. The V gene is TRBV5-1, the J gene TRBJ2-7; 9 nucleotides agree with TRBD2. V was pared by 3 bases and J by 3 bases, with 7 bases of the junction left unmatched. The V gene's germline CDR1 is SGHRS and CDR2 YFSETQ. This CDR3 comprises 15 residues.

This chain uses TRBV28 with TRBJ2-1, with TRBD2 identical over 9 bases. The V gene's germline CDR1 is MDHEN and CDR2 SYDVKM. The ends lost 3 bases at V and 1 base at J; junction bases unmatched: 19. The CDR3 consists of 21 residues. The CDR3, as DNA: TGTGCCAGCAGTTTCGGACCGTGGGCTAGCGGGAACGCATTATCCTACAATGAGCAGTTCTTC. This codes for CASSFGPWASGNALSYNEQFF.

J is TRBJ2-1 and V is TRBV9; 9 positions agree with TRBD2. Germline CDR1 is SGDLS and CDR2 is YYNGEE. V shed 0 bases and J 1 base; nucleotides not matched to a gene: 2. The CDR3 extends over 16 amino acids. The CDR3 nucleotides are TGTGCCAGCAGCGTAGCGAGCGGGAGGTCCTACAATGAGCAGTTCTTC. It codes for CASSVASGRSYNEQFF.

The chain couples TRBV5-1 to TRBJ2-1; D perhaps matches TRBD2 (5 bases). Germline V gene sequence: CDR1 SGHRS, CDR2 YFSETQ. Trimming took 7 bases from V and 8 from J, leaving 16 bases between them. This CDR3 has 13 amino acids. The chain's CDR3 is CASYPGFSDEQFF. In DNA form, the CDR3 reads TGCGCCAGCTATCCGGGGTTTAGCGATGAGCAGTTCTTC.

The chain joins TRBV28 to TRBJ2-7; tentative D call: TRBD1 (6 bases). This CDR3 is built from 15 residues. CDR1 and CDR2 from the germline V gene are MDHEN and SYDVKM. The V gene lost 4 bases and the J gene lost 2 bases, with 15 bases spanning the gap. DNA for the CDR3: TGTGCCAGCAGTTCATCCAGGGGTTTCGCCTACGAGCAGTACTTC. This codes for CASSSSRGFAYEQYF. Using reference TRBV28 and TRBJ2-7 for the parts outside the CDR3, the full variable domain is DVKVTQSSRYLVKRTGEKVFLECVQDMDHENMFWYRQDPGLGLRLIYFSYDVKMKEKGDIPEGYSVSREKKERFSLILESASTNQTSMYLCASSSSRGFAYEQYFGPGTRLTVT.

The J gene is TRBJ2-7, the V gene TRBV28; D is unresolved. Germline loops: CDR1 MDHEN, CDR2 SYDVKM. This CDR3 region has 18 residues. V was shortened by 0 bases and J by 0 bases, with 18 bases between the two germline ends. The chain's CDR3 is CASSLWTALTSDSYEQYF. The DNA for the CDR3 is TGTGCCAGCAGTTTATGGACCGCCTTGACCAGCGACTCCTACGAGCAGTACTTC. Looking up the rest from reference TRBV28 and TRBJ2-7 gives the full variable domain: DVKVTQSSRYLVKRTGEKVFLECVQDMDHENMFWYRQDPGLGLRLIYFSYDVKMKEKGDIPEGYSVSREKKERFSLILESASTNQTSMYLCASSLWTALTSDSYEQYFGPGTRLTVT.

The V gene is TRBV5-6, the J gene TRBJ1-5; D possibly corresponds to TRBD1 (6 bases). V dropped 3 bases and J dropped 4 bases, with 23 bases sitting between them. Germline V lookup: CDR1 SGHDT, CDR2 YYEEEE. The CDR3 is 18 amino acids. The CDR3 sequence: CASSSQLIQGTSNQPQHF. The CDR3 region has the DNA TGTGCCAGCAGCTCACAATTAATACAGGGCACTTCTAATCAGCCCCAGCATTTT.

The chain links TRBV6-6 to TRBJ1-1; D remains ambiguous. The V and J ends lost 8 bases and 4 bases respectively, with 14 bases between them. This CDR3 has 13 residues. CDR1 is MNHNY, CDR2 SVGAGI, per germline (reference sequence). The CDR3 sequence is CASSEGVGTEAFF. CDR3 nucleotide sequence: TGTGCCAGCTCCGAGGGTGTCGGCACTGAAGCTTTCTTT.

V usage is TRBV27 and J usage is TRBJ2-7; D gene unclear. The CDR3 has 14 residues. The ends were cut back, 2 bases at V and 2 bases at J, with 10 bases in the middle. Looked up from germline, CDR1 is MNHEY and CDR2 is SMNVEV (reference sequence). The CDR3 loop reads CASSLARRAYEQYF. CDR3 coding DNA: TGTGCCAGCAGTTTAGCCCGTAGGGCCTACGAGCAGTACTTC.

The V call is TRBV30, the J call TRBJ2-1; D possibly corresponds to TRBD2 (5 bases). This CDR3 has 13 amino acids. Germline loops: CDR1 GTSNPN, CDR2 SVGIG (reference sequence). The V and J ends lost 1 base and 6 bases respectively, with 10 bases between them. The CDR3 DNA reads TGTGCCTGGAGTGGGGTAACTAGCAATGAGCAGTTCTTC. This translates into CAWSGVTSNEQFF. Full variable domain (outside the CDR3, taken from reference TRBV30 and TRBJ2-1): SQTIHQWPATLVQPVGSPLSLECTVEGTSNPNLYWYRQAAGRGLQLLFYSVGIGQISSEVPQNLSASRPQDRQFILSSKKLLLSDSGFYLCAWSGVTSNEQFFGPGTRLTVL.

The chain employs TRBV7-8 and TRBJ2-7; TRBD2 matches 13 bases. Germline assignment: CDR1 SGHVS and CDR2 FQNEAQ. CDR3 length: 15 residues. J was trimmed by 6 bases and V by 5 bases; bases with no gene match: 7. The CDR3 DNA follows: TGTGCCAGCAGCGCTACGGGACTAGCGGGACGCGAGCAGTACTTC. Translating gives CASSATGLAGREQYF.

V usage is TRBV6-5 and J usage is TRBJ2-7; tentatively, D is TRBD1 (5 bases). CDR1 is MNHEY, CDR2 SVGAGI, per germline. This CDR3 contains 13 residues. Trimming removed 5 bases from V and 2 bases from J, with 10 bases in between. CDR3 amino acids: CASSKKGTYEQYF. As DNA, the CDR3 is TGTGCCAGCAGTAAAAAGGGGACCTACGAGCAGTACTTC.

The chain combines TRBV7-9 with TRBJ2-2, with D unclear. The CDR3 sequence is 13 residues long. Per germline, CDR1 SEHNR and CDR2 FQNEAQ (reference sequence). Trimming shortened V by 1 base and J by 6 bases, and 6 bases separated the two germline ends. CDR3 residues: CASSLVLAGELFF. CDR3 nucleotides: TGTGCCAGCAGCTTAGTGCTAGCCGGGGAGCTGTTTTTT.

V usage is TRBV14 and J usage is TRBJ1-1; D remains ambiguous. V lost 3 bases and J lost 4, with 9 bases in between. The CDR3 extends over 13 amino acids. CDR1 and CDR2 (germline): SGHDN, FVKESK. The CDR3 protein is CASSHTDGTEAFF. The CDR3 region has the DNA TGTGCCAGCAGCCATACCGACGGCACTGAAGCTTTCTTT.

The V and J genes are TRBV27 and TRBJ2-3; 12 bases are shared with TRBD2. The CDR3 spans 16 residues. Trimming removed 8 bases from V and 0 bases from J; junction bases left unmatched: 6. In germline, CDR1 is MNHEY, CDR2 SMNVEV (reference sequence). DNA for the CDR3: TGTGCCAGCGCGTTACTAGCGGGGGGTAGCACAGATACGCAGTATTTT. Its translation: CASALLAGGSTDTQYF.